This TCR beta chain was recovered during a study of T cell responses to AZD1222 COVID-19 vaccine. The ends were cut back, 2 bases at V and 0 bases at J, with 7 bases in the middle. CDR3 length: 14 amino acids. The V gene's germline CDR1 is SGHVS and CDR2 FQNEAQ. Sequencing was performed with immunoSEQ multiplex PCR; in TCRdb, only in-frame clones are kept and a portion is missing. The sample lists approximately 130,000 clones, under 95% occurring once. This clone was detected many times. The genes are TRBV7-8 and TRBJ1-1; tentatively, D is TRBD1 (5 bases). The sequence was obtained from an adult in good health. Source: peripheral blood, taken on day 0 of AZD1222 vaccination. Here the CDR3 DNA reads TGTGCCAGCAGCTTACAGGGTATGAACACTGAAGCTTTCTTT. Encoded protein: CASSLQGMNTEAFF.